Given below is one T cell receptor beta chain in context. Original methodology: Reference gene primer amplification gave nucleated cell count estimates. TCRdb keeps only in-frame clones here, not all; method: immunoSEQ multiplex PCR. V and J calls and clone size are given by that table; D and trimming were obtained from the DNA. The table includes about 200,000 clones, 86% detected once. This specimen comes from a study of blood T cell repertoires in COVID-19. Looking at the study overall: The study drew acute and convalescent COVID-19 samples from the United States, Italy and Spain. T cells, B-cell-depleted T cells, or PBMCs provided the cDNA or gDNA that served as material.

Germline V gene lookup returns CDR1 MNHEY and CDR2 SVGAGI. Trimming removed 6 bases from V and 0 bases from J, with 8 bases in between. The CDR3 extends over 13 amino acids. The clonotype was recovered from a woman in her sixties or seventies with acute or convalescent COVID-19. The sequencing input was peripheral blood. The genes are TRBV6-5 and TRBJ1-2, with D possibly being TRBD1 (5 bases). CDR3 sequence: CASRVDTNYGYTF. The CDR3 region has the DNA TGTGCCAGCAGAGTGGACACTAACTATGGCTACACCTTC.